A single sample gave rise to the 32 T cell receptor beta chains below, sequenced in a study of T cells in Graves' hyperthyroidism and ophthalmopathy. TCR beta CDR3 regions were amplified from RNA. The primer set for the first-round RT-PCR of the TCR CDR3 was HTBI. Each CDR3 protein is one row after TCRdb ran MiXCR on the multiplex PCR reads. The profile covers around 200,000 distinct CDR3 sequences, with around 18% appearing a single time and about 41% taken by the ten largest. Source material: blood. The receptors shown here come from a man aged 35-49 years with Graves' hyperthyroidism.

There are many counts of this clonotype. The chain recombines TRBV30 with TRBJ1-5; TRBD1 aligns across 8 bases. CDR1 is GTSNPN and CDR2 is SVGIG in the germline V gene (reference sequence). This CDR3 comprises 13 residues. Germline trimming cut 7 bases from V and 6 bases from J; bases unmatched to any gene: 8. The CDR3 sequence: CAFCPGGSQPQHF. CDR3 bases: TGTGCCTTCTGCCCAGGGGGCAGTCAGCCCCAGCATTTT.

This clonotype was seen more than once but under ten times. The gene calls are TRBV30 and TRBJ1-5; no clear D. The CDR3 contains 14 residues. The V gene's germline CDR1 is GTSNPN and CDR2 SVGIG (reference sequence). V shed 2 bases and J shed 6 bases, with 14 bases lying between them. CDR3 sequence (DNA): TGTGCCTGGAGTCCGGGAATGTTAAGTCAGCCCCAGCATTTT. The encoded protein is CAWSPGMLSQPQHF.

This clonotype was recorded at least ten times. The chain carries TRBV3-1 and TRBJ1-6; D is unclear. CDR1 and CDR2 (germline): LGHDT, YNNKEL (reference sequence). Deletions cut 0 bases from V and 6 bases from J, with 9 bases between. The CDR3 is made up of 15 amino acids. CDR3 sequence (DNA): TGTGCCAGCAGCCAAGAAGGCCAGTTTAATTCACCCCTCCACTTT. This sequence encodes CASSQEGQFNSPLHF.

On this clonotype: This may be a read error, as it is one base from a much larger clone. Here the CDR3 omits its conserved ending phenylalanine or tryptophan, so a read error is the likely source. The CDR3, as DNA: TGTGCCAGCAGCCGCGGGGGGGCCTACAATGAGCAGTTCTCC. Protein: CASSRGGAYNEQFS. The V call is TRBV28, the J call TRBJ2-1; 9 bases agree with TRBD2. The CDR3 extends over 14 amino acids. From germline, CDR1 is MDHEN and CDR2 SYDVKM. Losses at the gene ends were 6 bases for V and 2 bases for J; bases not matched to a gene: 2.

This CDR3 reads CSVEDRARLSTDTQYF. CDR3 nucleotides: TGCAGCGTTGAAGATCGTGCCCGATTAAGCACAGATACGCAGTATTTT. The chain has TRBV29-1 and TRBJ2-3; D gene uncertain. CDR1 is SQVTM, CDR2 ANQGSEA, per germline. CDR3 length: 16 amino acids. Trimming left V 0 bases short and J 0 bases short, with 13 bases between.

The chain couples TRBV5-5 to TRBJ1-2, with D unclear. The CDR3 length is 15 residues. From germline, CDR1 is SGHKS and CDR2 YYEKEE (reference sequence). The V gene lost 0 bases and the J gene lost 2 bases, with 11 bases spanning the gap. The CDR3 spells CASSLVGDLNYGYTF. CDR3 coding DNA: TGTGCCAGCAGCTTGGTCGGAGATTTGAACTATGGCTACACCTTC.

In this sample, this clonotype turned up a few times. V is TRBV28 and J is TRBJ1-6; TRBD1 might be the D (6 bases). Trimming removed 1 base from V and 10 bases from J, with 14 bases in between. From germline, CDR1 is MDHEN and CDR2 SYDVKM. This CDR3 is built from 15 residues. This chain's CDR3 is CASSLFQGLWSPLHF. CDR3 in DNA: TGTGCCAGCAGTTTATTTCAGGGGTTATGGTCACCCCTCCACTTT.

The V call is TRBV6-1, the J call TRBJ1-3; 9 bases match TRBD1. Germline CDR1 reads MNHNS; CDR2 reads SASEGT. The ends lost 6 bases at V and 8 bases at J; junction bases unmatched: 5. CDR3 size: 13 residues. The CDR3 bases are TGTGCCAGCAGGAAACAGGGGGCAGACACCATATATTTT. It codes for CASRKQGADTIYF.

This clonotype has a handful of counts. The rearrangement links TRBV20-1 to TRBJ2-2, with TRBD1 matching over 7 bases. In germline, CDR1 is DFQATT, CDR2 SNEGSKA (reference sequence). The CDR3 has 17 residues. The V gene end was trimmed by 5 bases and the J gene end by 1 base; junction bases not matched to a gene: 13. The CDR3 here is CSAFRTGTDGNTGELFF. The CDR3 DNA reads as TGCAGTGCTTTTCGGACAGGTACCGACGGGAACACCGGGGAGCTGTTTTTT.

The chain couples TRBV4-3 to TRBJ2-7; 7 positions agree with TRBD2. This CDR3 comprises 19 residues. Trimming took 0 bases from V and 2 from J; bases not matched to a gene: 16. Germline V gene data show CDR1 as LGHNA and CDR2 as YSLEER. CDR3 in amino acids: CASSQDRSGLLGGTYEQYF. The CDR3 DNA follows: TGCGCCAGCAGCCAAGATCGAAGTGGGCTGCTGGGAGGGACCTACGAGCAGTACTTC.

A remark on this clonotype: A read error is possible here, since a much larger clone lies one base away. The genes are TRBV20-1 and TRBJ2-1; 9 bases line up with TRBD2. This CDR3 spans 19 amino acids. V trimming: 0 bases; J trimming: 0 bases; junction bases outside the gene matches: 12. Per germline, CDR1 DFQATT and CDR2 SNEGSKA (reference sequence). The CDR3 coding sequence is TGCAGTGCTAGAGATCGGGCGGGGGGGATTCACAGCTCCTACAATGAGCAGTTCTTC. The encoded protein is CSARDRAGGIHSSYNEQFF.

The DNA of the CDR3 is TGTGCCACTAAAATTGGAGTCAGCACGACTGAAGCTTTCTTT. Translated, it gives CATKIGVSTTEAFF. The V call is TRBV15, the J call TRBJ1-1; D unclear. This CDR3 region has 14 residues. CDR1 and CDR2 (germline): LNHNV, YYDKDF (reference sequence). V shed 9 bases and J shed 5 bases, with 19 bases lying between them.

The CDR3 bases are TGCGCCAGCAGCTCGGGGCCAGCCGGTCAGCCCCAGCATTTT. Its protein is CASSSGPAGQPQHF. The chain combines TRBV5-1 with TRBJ1-5, with TRBD1 as a possible D gene (5 bases). CDR3 length: 14 amino acids. From germline, CDR1 is SGHRS and CDR2 YFSETQ. V was clipped by 3 bases and J by 6 bases, with 13 bases between them.

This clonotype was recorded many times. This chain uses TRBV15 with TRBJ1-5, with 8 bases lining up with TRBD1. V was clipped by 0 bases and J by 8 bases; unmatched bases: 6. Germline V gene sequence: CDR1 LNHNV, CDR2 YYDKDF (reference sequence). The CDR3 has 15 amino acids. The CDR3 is CATSRDLAGGEPQHF. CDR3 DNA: TGTGCCACCAGCAGAGATCTGGCAGGGGGCGAGCCCCAGCATTTT.

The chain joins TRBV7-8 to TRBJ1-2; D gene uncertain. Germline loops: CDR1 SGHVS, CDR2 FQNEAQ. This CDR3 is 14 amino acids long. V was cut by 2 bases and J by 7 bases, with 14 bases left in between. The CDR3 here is CASSLKLDWGGYTF. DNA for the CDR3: TGTGCCAGCAGCTTAAAACTCGATTGGGGTGGCTACACCTTC.

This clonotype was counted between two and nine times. This CDR3 reads CASSTVYTEAFF. CDR3 DNA: TGCGCCAGCAGCACGGTTTACACTGAAGCTTTCTTT. This rearrangement joins TRBV10-2 to TRBJ1-1; D is unresolved. V lost 6 bases and J lost 3, with 8 bases in between. This CDR3 comprises 12 residues. Germline V gene data show CDR1 as WSHSY and CDR2 as SAAADI.

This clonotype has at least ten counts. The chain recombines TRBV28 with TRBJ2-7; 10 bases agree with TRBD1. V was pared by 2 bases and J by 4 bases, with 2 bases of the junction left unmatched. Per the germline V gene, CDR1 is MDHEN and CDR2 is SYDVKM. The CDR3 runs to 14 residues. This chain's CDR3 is CASSLRQGAYEQYF. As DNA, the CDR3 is TGTGCCAGCAGTTTAAGACAGGGGGCTTACGAGCAGTACTTC.

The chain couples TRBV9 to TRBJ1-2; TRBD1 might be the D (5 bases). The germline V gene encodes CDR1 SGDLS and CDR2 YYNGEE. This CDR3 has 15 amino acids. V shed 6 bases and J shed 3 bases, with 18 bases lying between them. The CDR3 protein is CASTRRSGADYGYTF. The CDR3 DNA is TGTGCCAGCACCCGTAGATCTGGGGCCGACTATGGCTACACCTTC.

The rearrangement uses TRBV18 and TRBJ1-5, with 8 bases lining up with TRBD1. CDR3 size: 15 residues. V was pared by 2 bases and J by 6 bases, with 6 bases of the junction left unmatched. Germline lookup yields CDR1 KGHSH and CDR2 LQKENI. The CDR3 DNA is TGTGCCAGCTCACCAAACGCAGGGGGCGGTCAGCCCCAGCATTTT. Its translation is CASSPNAGGGQPQHF.

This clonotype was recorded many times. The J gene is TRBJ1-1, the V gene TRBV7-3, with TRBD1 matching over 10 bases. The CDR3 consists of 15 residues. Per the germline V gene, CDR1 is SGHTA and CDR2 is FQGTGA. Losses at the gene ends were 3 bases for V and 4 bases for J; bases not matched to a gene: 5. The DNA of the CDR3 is TGTGCCAGCAGCTTGACAGGGGGCAAGGGCACTGAAGCTTTCTTT. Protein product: CASSLTGGKGTEAFF.

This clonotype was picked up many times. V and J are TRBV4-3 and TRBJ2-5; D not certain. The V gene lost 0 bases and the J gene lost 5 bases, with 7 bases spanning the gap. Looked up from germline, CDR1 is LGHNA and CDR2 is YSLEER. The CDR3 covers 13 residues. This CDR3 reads CASSQENTETQYF. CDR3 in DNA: TGCGCCAGCAGCCAAGAAAATACGGAGACCCAGTACTTC.

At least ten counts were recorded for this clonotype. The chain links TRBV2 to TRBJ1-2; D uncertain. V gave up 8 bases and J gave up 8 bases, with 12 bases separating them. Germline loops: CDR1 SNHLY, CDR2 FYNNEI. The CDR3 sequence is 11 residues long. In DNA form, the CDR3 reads TGTGCCAGCCGTCTCGAGGGAGGCTACACCTTC. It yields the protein CASRLEGGYTF. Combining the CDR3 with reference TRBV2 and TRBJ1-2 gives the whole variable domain EPEVTQTPSHQVTQMGQEVILRCVPISNHLYFYWYRQILGQKVEFLVSFYNNEISEKSEIFDDQFSVERPDGSNFTLKIRSTKLEDSAMYFCASRLEGGYTFGSGTRLTVV.

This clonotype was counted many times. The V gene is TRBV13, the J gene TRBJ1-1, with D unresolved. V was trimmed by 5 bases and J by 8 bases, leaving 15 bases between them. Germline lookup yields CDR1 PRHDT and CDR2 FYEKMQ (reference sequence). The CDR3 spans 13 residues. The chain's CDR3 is CASSQTRTGEAFF. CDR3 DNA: TGTGCCAGCAGCCAGACCCGAACGGGGGAAGCTTTCTTT. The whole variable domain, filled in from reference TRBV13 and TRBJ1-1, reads AAGVIQSPRHLIKEKRETATLKCYPIPRHDTVYWYQQGPGQDPQFLISFYEKMQSDKGSIPDRFSAQQFSDYHSELNMSSLELGDSALYFCASSQTRTGEAFFGQGTRLTVV.

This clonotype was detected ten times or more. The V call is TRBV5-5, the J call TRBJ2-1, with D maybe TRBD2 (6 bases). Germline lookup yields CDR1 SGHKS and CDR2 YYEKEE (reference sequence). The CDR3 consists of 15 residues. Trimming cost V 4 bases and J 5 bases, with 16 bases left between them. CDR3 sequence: CASSPGVAVNNEQFF. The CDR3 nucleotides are TGTGCCAGCAGCCCCGGGGTAGCGGTCAACAATGAGCAGTTCTTC.

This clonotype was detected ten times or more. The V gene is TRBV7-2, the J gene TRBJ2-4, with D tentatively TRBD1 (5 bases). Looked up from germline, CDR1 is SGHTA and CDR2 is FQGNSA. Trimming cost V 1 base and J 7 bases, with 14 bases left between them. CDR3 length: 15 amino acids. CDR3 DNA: TGTGCCAGCAGCTTAGAAGGTCTAAAGGGGAACATTCAGTACTTC. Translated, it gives CASSLEGLKGNIQYF.

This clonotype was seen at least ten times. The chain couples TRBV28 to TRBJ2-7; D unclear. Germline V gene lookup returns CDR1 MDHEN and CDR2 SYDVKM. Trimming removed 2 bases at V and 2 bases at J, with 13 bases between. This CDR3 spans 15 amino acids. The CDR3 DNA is TGTGCCAGCAGTTTAAGGCTACAAAAGCCCTACGAGCAGTACTTC. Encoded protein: CASSLRLQKPYEQYF.

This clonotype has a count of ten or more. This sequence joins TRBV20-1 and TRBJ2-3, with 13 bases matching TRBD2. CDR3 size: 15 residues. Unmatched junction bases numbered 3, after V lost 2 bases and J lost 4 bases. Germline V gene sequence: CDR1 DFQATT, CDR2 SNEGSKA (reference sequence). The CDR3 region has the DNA TGCAGTGCTAGACGGACTAGCGGGGGACCAGATACGCAGTATTTT. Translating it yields CSARRTSGGPDTQYF.

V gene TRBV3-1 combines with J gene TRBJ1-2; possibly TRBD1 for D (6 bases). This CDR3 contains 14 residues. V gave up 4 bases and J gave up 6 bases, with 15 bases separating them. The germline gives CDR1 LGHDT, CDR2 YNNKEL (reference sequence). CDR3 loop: CASSRLDSYDGYTF. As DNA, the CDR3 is TGTGCCAGCAGCCGATTGGACAGTTATGATGGCTACACCTTC.

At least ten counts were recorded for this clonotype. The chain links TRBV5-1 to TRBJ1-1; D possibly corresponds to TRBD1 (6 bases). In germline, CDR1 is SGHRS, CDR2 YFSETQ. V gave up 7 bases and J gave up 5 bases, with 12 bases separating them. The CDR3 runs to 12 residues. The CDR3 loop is CASSTGGTEAFF. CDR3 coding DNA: TGCGCCAGCTCGACAGGAGGAACTGAAGCTTTCTTT.

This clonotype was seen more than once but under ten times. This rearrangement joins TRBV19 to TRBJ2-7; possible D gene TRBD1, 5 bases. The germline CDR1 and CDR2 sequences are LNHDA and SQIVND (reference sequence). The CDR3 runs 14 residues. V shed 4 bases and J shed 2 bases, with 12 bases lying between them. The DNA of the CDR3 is TGTGCCAGTAGTACCCGGACACATACCTACGAGCAGTACTTC. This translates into CASSTRTHTYEQYF.

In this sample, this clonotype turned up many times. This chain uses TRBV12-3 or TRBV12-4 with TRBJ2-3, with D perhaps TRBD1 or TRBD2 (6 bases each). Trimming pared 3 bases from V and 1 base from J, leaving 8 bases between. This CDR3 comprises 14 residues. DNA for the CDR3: TGTGCCAGCAGTTTCGGGGGCCGCACAGATACGCAGTATTTT. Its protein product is CASSFGGRTDTQYF.

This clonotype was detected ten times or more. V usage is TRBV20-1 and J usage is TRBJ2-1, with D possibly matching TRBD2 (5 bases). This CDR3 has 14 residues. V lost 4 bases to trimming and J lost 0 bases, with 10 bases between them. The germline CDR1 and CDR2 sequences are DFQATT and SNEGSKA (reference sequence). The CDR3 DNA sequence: TGCAGTGCTATCCGGGGAAGCTCCTACAATGAGCAGTTCTTC. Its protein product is CSAIRGSSYNEQFF.